The table lists the clone carrying this TCR beta chain with a few counts. Library preparation (for TCRbeta) was performed with unique molecular identifiers. TCRdb called the PCR reads again in MiXCR, with one record for every CDR3 protein. This table holds a few hundred thousand distinct CDR3 sequences, over 9% found once. The sample belongs to a study of T-cell reconstitution after alpha-beta-depleted transplantation in children. The germline CDR1 and CDR2 sequences are MGHRA and YSYEKL. The CDR3 consists of 15 residues. Trimming shortened V by 1 base and J by 1 base, and 7 bases separated the two germline ends.

The sequences come from PBMCs from the stem cell graft donor, collected from the stem cell graft. The chain combines TRBV4-1 with TRBJ2-2; D may be TRBD2 (6 bases). The sequence was obtained from a human donor who donated a stem cell graft to a child with acute lymphoblastic leukemia. CDR3 region: CASSQVGGNTGELFF. CDR3 DNA: TGCGCCAGCAGCCAAGTGGGGGGGAACACCGGGGAGCTGTTTTTT.